This passage covers 19 T cell receptor beta chains from one sample sequenced in a study of shared clonotypes between healthy human individuals. Sequencing was performed with immunoSEQ multiplex PCR; in TCRdb, only in-frame clones are kept and a portion is missing. The data hold a few million clones, with 80% to 95% observed a single time. The sample was naive CD4+ T cells from PBMCs. Subset defined: CD45RA+ positively selected. The receptors stem from a man aged 18 to 29 in good health. Some clones in this sample may be carry-over from other donors' samples.

The CDR3 here is CASSLIGREAAFNEQFF. The CDR3 nucleotides are TGTGCCAGCAGTTTGATAGGGCGGGAGGCGGCCTTCAATGAGCAGTTCTTC. The J gene is TRBJ2-1, the V gene TRBV27; TRBD2 agrees at 8 bases. The CDR3 sequence is 17 residues long. In germline, CDR1 is MNHEY, CDR2 SMNVEV (reference sequence). V dropped 3 bases and J dropped 6; count of bases not matched to a gene: 13.

The CDR3 sequence: CASSYSGGLYGYTF. As DNA, the CDR3 is TGTGCCAGCAGTTACTCGGGGGGGCTCTATGGCTACACCTTC. The chain is built from TRBV6-5 and TRBJ1-2; D might be TRBD1 (6 bases). This CDR3 is built from 14 residues. From germline, CDR1 is MNHEY and CDR2 SVGAGI. Trimming removed 0 bases from V and 4 bases from J, with 9 bases in between.

This chain links TRBV6-5 with TRBJ1-2, with D maybe TRBD1 (5 bases). The CDR3 is 13 residues long. Per the germline V gene, CDR1 is MNHEY and CDR2 is SVGAGI. V lost 9 bases and J lost 3, with 14 bases in between. CDR3 loop: CASLGGVDYGYTF. The CDR3 DNA reads TGTGCCAGTTTGGGGGGGGTCGACTATGGCTACACCTTC.

A word on this clone: This specimen includes other DNA sequences encoding the same CDR3. The CDR3 DNA follows: TGTGCCAGCTCCCCGAGGGTTAACTATGGCTACACCTTC. Its translation: CASSPRVNYGYTF. This chain uses TRBV6-5 with TRBJ1-2; no definite D call. The CDR3 covers 13 residues. V lost 8 bases, J lost 1 base, and 11 bases lay in between. CDR1 is MNHEY, CDR2 SVGAGI, per germline.

The J gene is TRBJ2-3, the V gene TRBV7-3; D ambiguous. The germline V gene encodes CDR1 SGHTA and CDR2 FQGTGA. CDR3 length: 14 residues. Trimming removed 1 base from V and 0 bases from J, with 5 bases in between. The CDR3 DNA sequence: TGTGCCAGCAGCTTAAGTCCCAGCACAGATACGCAGTATTTT. It codes for CASSLSPSTDTQYF.

The chain is built from TRBV10-1 and TRBJ2-1; 11 bases match TRBD2. The junction had 9 bases not matched to a gene; V was cut back by 4 bases and J by 7 bases. Germline CDR1 WNHNN, CDR2 SYGVQD (reference sequence). The CDR3 loop spans 16 amino acids. The CDR3 loop is CASSVNPRLAGNEQFF. In DNA form, the CDR3 reads TGCGCCAGCAGTGTTAATCCGCGACTAGCGGGGAATGAGCAGTTCTTC.

Comments on this clone: Distinct nucleotide sequences in the sample also encode this CDR3. The chain employs TRBV9 and TRBJ2-6; D ambiguous. The CDR3 is made up of 15 amino acids. Trimming stripped 3 bases from V and 0 bases from J, with 7 bases between. The V gene's germline CDR1 is SGDLS and CDR2 YYNGEE. The CDR3 sequence: CASSGGSSGANVLTF. In nucleotides, the CDR3 is TGTGCCAGCAGCGGAGGCAGCTCTGGGGCCAACGTCCTGACTTTC.

This chain links TRBV5-1 with TRBJ2-5, with unresolved D. The CDR3 contains 13 residues. CDR1 and CDR2 from the germline V gene are SGHRS and YFSETQ. V was shortened by 6 bases and J by 5 bases, with 14 bases between the two germline ends. CDR3 nucleotide sequence: TGCGCCAGCACACGGACCTCGCGGGAGACCCAGTACTTC. Its translation: CASTRTSRETQYF. The whole variable domain, remainder taken from reference TRBV5-1 and TRBJ2-5, is KAGVTQTPRYLIKTRGQQVTLSCSPISGHRSVSWYQQTPGQGLQFLFEYFSETQRNKGNFPGRFSGRQFSNSRSEMNVSTLELGDSALYLCASTRTSRETQYFGPGTRLLVL.

The chain uses TRBV5-4 and TRBJ2-2; TRBD2 agrees at 8 bases. CDR3 length equals 15 residues. J lost 7 bases, V lost 4 bases, and 9 bases had no gene match. CDR1 and CDR2 (germline): SGHNT, YYREEE (reference sequence). The CDR3 DNA is TGTGCCAGCAGCACCGGGACTAGTATCCACGGGGAGCTGTTTTTT. It codes for CASSTGTSIHGELFF. The entire variable domain, with the rest obtained from reference TRBV5-4 and TRBJ2-2, is as follows: ETGVTQSPTHLIKTRGQQVTLRCSSQSGHNTVSWYQQALGQGPQFIFQYYREEENGRGNFPPRFSGLQFPNYSSELNVNALELDDSALYLCASSTGTSIHGELFFGEGSRLTVL.

The rearrangement joins TRBV4-2 to TRBJ2-3, with D perhaps TRBD2 (6 bases). V was trimmed by 3 bases and J by 2 bases, leaving 15 bases between them. CDR3 length: 16 residues. Germline assignment: CDR1 LGHNA and CDR2 YNFKEQ. Written as DNA, the CDR3 is TGTGCCAGCAGCCAGATACCGGGACTTAACACAGATACGCAGTATTTT. The encoded protein is CASSQIPGLNTDTQYF.

This clone occurred once. The V and J genes are TRBV18 and TRBJ2-1; TRBD2 is a possible D gene (5 bases). This CDR3 spans 15 amino acids. V lost 5 bases and J 6 bases, leaving 17 bases between the germline ends. Looked up from germline, CDR1 is KGHSH and CDR2 is LQKENI. The CDR3 spells CASSSTSSPSNEQFF. The CDR3, as DNA: TGTGCCAGCTCATCCACTAGTTCCCCCTCCAATGAGCAGTTCTTC.

CDR3 sequence reads: CASSAPPYGYTF. For the CDR3, the DNA is TGTGCCAGCAGTGCCCCTCCCTATGGCTACACCTTC. The gene calls are TRBV28 and TRBJ1-2; D remains unclear. The CDR3 has 12 residues. Trimming took off 5 bases at V and 4 bases at J, with 8 bases between the two ends. Germline V gene sequence: CDR1 MDHEN, CDR2 SYDVKM.

V usage is TRBV6-6 and J usage is TRBJ2-2; TRBD1 matches at 7 bases. Germline lookup yields CDR1 MNHNY and CDR2 SVGAGI (reference sequence). The CDR3 has 15 residues. Losses at the gene ends were 0 bases for V and 7 bases for J; bases not matched to a gene: 5. CDR3 nucleotide sequence: TGTGCCAGCAGTTACTCCGCAGGGGGTAGCGGGGAGCTGTTTTTT. This sequence encodes CASSYSAGGSGELFF.

In regard to this clone: Additional DNA sequences in this sample encode the identical CDR3. The rearrangement links TRBV19 to TRBJ1-2; possibly TRBD1 for D (5 bases). Trimming cost V 4 bases and J 2 bases, with 8 bases left between them. From germline, CDR1 is LNHDA and CDR2 SQIVND (reference sequence). CDR3 length equals 13 residues. DNA for the CDR3: TGTGCCAGTAGTACCGACAGAAACTATGGCTACACCTTC. Its translation: CASSTDRNYGYTF.

This chain uses TRBV2 with TRBJ2-2; 8 nucleotides match TRBD1. CDR3 length: 15 residues. Germline V gene lookup returns CDR1 SNHLY and CDR2 FYNNEI. Trimming cost V 2 bases and J 6 bases; bases outside gene matches: 5. CDR3 sequence reads: CASSETEQGAGELFF. Written as DNA, the CDR3 is TGTGCCAGCAGTGAAACCGAACAGGGGGCCGGGGAGCTGTTTTTT.

This CDR3 reads CASSPKAGLWQYF. CDR3 in DNA: TGTGCCAGCAGCCCTAAGGCGGGACTCTGGCAGTATTTT. This chain uses TRBV7-3 with TRBJ2-3, with D possibly TRBD2 on 6 matching bases. This CDR3 contains 13 residues. Deletions cut 5 bases from V and 11 bases from J, with 17 bases between. From germline, CDR1 is SGHTA and CDR2 FQGTGA.

As regards this clone: Other DNA sequences in this sample translate to the same CDR3. V usage is TRBV28 and J usage is TRBJ2-1; TRBD1 aligns across 8 bases. The CDR3 loop spans 13 amino acids. V lost 9 bases and J lost 2; bases outside the gene matches: 3. CDR1 is MDHEN, CDR2 SYDVKM, per germline. Written as DNA, the CDR3 is TGTGCCAGTAGGACAGGGCCCTACAATGAGCAGTTCTTC. This codes for CASRTGPYNEQFF.

This chain joins TRBV5-6 and TRBJ2-7; D might be TRBD2 (6 bases). V was clipped by 1 base and J by 2 bases, with 13 bases between them. The germline V gene has CDR1 SGHDT and CDR2 YYEEEE. This CDR3 is built from 15 residues. CDR3 region: CASSLWAGIAYEQYF. CDR3 DNA sequence: TGTGCCAGCAGCTTGTGGGCGGGGATCGCCTACGAGCAGTACTTC.

This clone appeared a single time. The V and J genes are TRBV7-9 and TRBJ2-2; 7 bases line up with TRBD2. Germline V gene sequence: CDR1 SEHNR, CDR2 FQNEAQ (reference sequence). The J segment lost 0 bases and the V segment lost 5 bases, leaving 3 bases of the junction unmatched. This CDR3 spans 15 amino acids. The CDR3: CASSPSGANTGELFF. The CDR3 region has the DNA TGTGCCAGCAGCCCTAGCGGAGCGAACACCGGGGAGCTGTTTTTT.